A selection of T cell receptor beta chains follows, all from one sample in a study of T-cell reconstitution after alpha-beta-depleted transplantation in children. Via MiXCR, TCRdb re-called the PCR reads, giving one row per CDR3 protein. The repertoire holds approximately 45,000 distinct CDR3 sequences, with about 47% as singletons. The sequencing used peripheral blood, collected before TCRalphabeta/CD19-depleted stem cell transplant. The origin of the receptors is a boy under three years old with SCID, due to receive a stem cell transplant. Each CDR3 is given with its conserved first and last residue. The D gene is left open where the match is weak. A clone size is listed for some rows: how often the clone was seen (once, few, many), or a class if it is expanded.

j_call: TRBJ1-5; v_call: TRBV20-1; clone_size: many; d_call: NA; cdr3_aa: CSALRGRDGQPQHF; cdr3_nt: TGCAGTGCCCTGCGGGGGAGGGATGGGCAGCCCCAGCATTTT
j_call: TRBJ2-3; v_call: TRBV7-2; clone_size: few; d_call: TRBD2; cdr3_aa: CASSPGTSGGSTDTQYF; cdr3_nt: TGTGCCAGCAGCCCCGGGACTAGCGGGGGCAGCACAGATACGCAGTATTTT
j_call: TRBJ2-2; v_call: TRBV12-3/TRBV12-4; clone_size: NA; d_call: TRBD1; cdr3_aa: CAFCIRGGQGGTGELFF; cdr3_nt: TGTGCCTTCTGCATCCGCGGGGGACAGGGCGGCACCGGGGAGCTGTTTTTT
j_call: TRBJ1-5; v_call: TRBV20-1; clone_size: NA; d_call: TRBD1; cdr3_aa: CSASGQGPTQPQHF; cdr3_nt: TGCAGTGCCTCCGGACAGGGGCCGACTCAGCCCCAGCATTTT
j_call: TRBJ1-1; v_call: TRBV7-3; clone_size: NA; d_call: TRBD1; cdr3_aa: CASSLQGEGNTEAFF; cdr3_nt: TGTGCCAGCAGCCTACAGGGGGAAGGGAACACTGAAGCTTTCTTT
j_call: TRBJ1-1; v_call: TRBV29-1; clone_size: NA; d_call: TRBD1; cdr3_aa: CSVGDSLNTEAFF; cdr3_nt: TGCAGCGTGGGGGACAGCTTGAACACTGAAGCTTTCTTT
j_call: TRBJ2-3; v_call: TRBV6-2/TRBV6-3; clone_size: many; d_call: TRBD2; cdr3_aa: CASSYSRELADTDTQYF; cdr3_nt: TGTGCCAGCAGTTACTCGCGCGAACTAGCGGACACAGATACGCAGTATTTT
j_call: TRBJ1-2; v_call: TRBV4-1; clone_size: NA; d_call: NA; cdr3_aa: CASSQGPAQDGYTF; cdr3_nt: TGCGCCAGCAGCCAAGGGCCAGCACAGGATGGCTACACCTTC
j_call: TRBJ2-3; v_call: TRBV20-1; clone_size: NA; d_call: TRBD2; cdr3_aa: CSARHPTRASGRTDTQYF; cdr3_nt: TGCAGTGCTAGGCATCCTACTCGGGCTAGCGGGCGCACAGATACGCAGTATTTT
j_call: TRBJ1-5; v_call: TRBV6-4; clone_size: NA; d_call: NA; cdr3_aa: CASSPDGNQPQHF; cdr3_nt: TGTGCCAGCAGTCCGGACGGCAATCAGCCCCAGCATTTT
j_call: TRBJ1-1; v_call: TRBV4-3; clone_size: NA; d_call: NA; cdr3_aa: CASSHGTLMNTEAFF; cdr3_nt: TGCGCCAGCAGCCATGGGACATTGATGAACACTGAAGCTTTCTTT
j_call: TRBJ2-7; v_call: TRBV20-1; clone_size: NA; d_call: TRBD1; cdr3_aa: CSAATGTLPPYEQYF; cdr3_nt: TGCAGTGCTGCGACAGGGACCTTACCTCCCTACGAGCAGTACTTC
j_call: TRBJ1-6; v_call: TRBV12-3/TRBV12-4; clone_size: NA; d_call: TRBD1; cdr3_aa: CASSAGGSYNSPLHF; cdr3_nt: TGTGCCAGCAGTGCAGGGGGCTCCTATAATTCACCCCTCCACTTT
j_call: TRBJ1-4; v_call: TRBV5-1; clone_size: few; d_call: NA; cdr3_aa: CASSETAANEKLFF; cdr3_nt: TGCGCCAGCAGTGAGACAGCAGCGAATGAAAAACTGTTTTTT
j_call: TRBJ1-3; v_call: TRBV5-6; clone_size: few; d_call: NA; cdr3_aa: CASSFSAGNTIYF; cdr3_nt: TGTGCCAGCAGCTTCAGCGCTGGAAACACCATATATTTT
j_call: TRBJ2-3; v_call: TRBV5-1; clone_size: few; d_call: NA; cdr3_aa: CASSLGPEDTQYF; cdr3_nt: TGCGCCAGCAGCTTAGGACCGGAAGATACGCAGTATTTT
j_call: TRBJ2-1; v_call: TRBV6-1; clone_size: NA; d_call: TRBD2; cdr3_aa: CASLLGLAGYNEQFF; cdr3_nt: TGTGCCAGCCTATTGGGTCTAGCGGGCTACAATGAGCAGTTCTTC
j_call: TRBJ2-2; v_call: TRBV7-8; clone_size: NA; d_call: TRBD2; cdr3_aa: CASSLVFLAGGRNTGELFF; cdr3_nt: TGTGCCAGCAGCTTAGTTTTTCTAGCGGGGGGGAGGAACACCGGGGAGCTGTTTTTT
j_call: TRBJ2-7; v_call: TRBV28; clone_size: few; d_call: TRBD1; cdr3_aa: CASSYGTGGHEQYF; cdr3_nt: TGTGCCAGCAGTTATGGGACAGGGGGCCACGAGCAGTACTTC
j_call: TRBJ2-3; v_call: TRBV20-1; clone_size: NA; d_call: NA; cdr3_aa: CSANTSSGTDTQYF; cdr3_nt: TGCAGTGCAAATACGTCTAGCGGCACAGATACGCAGTATTTT
j_call: TRBJ2-1; v_call: TRBV25-1; clone_size: once; d_call: TRBD2; cdr3_aa: CASSFGRTSGGATYNEQFF; cdr3_nt: TGTGCCAGCAGTTTTGGTCGGACTAGCGGGGGGGCAACCTACAATGAGCAGTTCTTC
j_call: TRBJ1-4; v_call: TRBV7-2; clone_size: NA; d_call: NA; cdr3_aa: CASSYNYSADEKLFF; cdr3_nt: TGTGCCAGCAGCTACAATTACAGTGCGGATGAAAAACTGTTTTTT
j_call: TRBJ1-6; v_call: TRBV4-3; clone_size: NA; d_call: NA; cdr3_aa: CASSQKPASGPLHF; cdr3_nt: TGCGCCAGCAGCCAGAAGCCGGCCAGCGGACCCCTCCACTTT
j_call: TRBJ1-5; v_call: TRBV5-1; clone_size: few; d_call: TRBD1; cdr3_aa: CASSLGQGANQPQHF; cdr3_nt: TGCGCCAGCAGCTTGGGACAGGGGGCCAATCAGCCCCAGCATTTT
j_call: TRBJ1-1; v_call: TRBV20-1; clone_size: many; d_call: NA; cdr3_aa: CSANRGTGTEAFF; cdr3_nt: TGCAGTGCTAATCGAGGGACCGGAACTGAAGCTTTCTTT
j_call: TRBJ2-3; v_call: TRBV7-2; clone_size: once; d_call: TRBD2; cdr3_aa: CASRPGTSGGADTQYF; cdr3_nt: TGTGCCAGCAGACCCGGGACTAGCGGGGGAGCAGATACGCAGTATTTT
j_call: TRBJ2-3; v_call: TRBV3-1; clone_size: few; d_call: NA; cdr3_aa: CASSRAGPSTDTQYF; cdr3_nt: TGTGCCAGCAGCCGTGCCGGACCGTCAACAGATACGCAGTATTTT
j_call: TRBJ1-1; v_call: TRBV27; clone_size: NA; d_call: NA; cdr3_aa: CASNPASAQNTEAFF; cdr3_nt: TGTGCCAGCAACCCAGCCTCAGCCCAGAACACTGAAGCTTTCTTT
j_call: TRBJ2-5; v_call: TRBV28; clone_size: few; d_call: NA; cdr3_aa: CASSLSGSQQETQYF; cdr3_nt: TGTGCCAGCAGTTTATCGGGGAGCCAACAAGAGACCCAGTACTTC
j_call: TRBJ1-3; v_call: TRBV7-2; clone_size: NA; d_call: NA; cdr3_aa: CASSLAGEGNTIYF; cdr3_nt: TGTGCCAGCAGCTTAGCAGGTGAAGGAAACACCATATATTTT
j_call: TRBJ2-5; v_call: TRBV7-6; clone_size: NA; d_call: NA; cdr3_aa: CASSLGQGVQTQYF; cdr3_nt: TGTGCCAGCAGCTTAGGGCAGGGTGTACAGACCCAGTACTTC
j_call: TRBJ2-1; v_call: TRBV5-1; clone_size: NA; d_call: TRBD1; cdr3_aa: CASSLAGQGLSYNEQFF; cdr3_nt: TGCGCCAGCAGCTTGGCAGGACAGGGGTTGAGCTACAATGAGCAGTTCTTC
j_call: TRBJ2-7; v_call: TRBV27; clone_size: many; d_call: TRBD2; cdr3_aa: CASSSTGGPYEQYF; cdr3_nt: TGTGCCAGCAGTTCCACGGGGGGGCCCTACGAGCAGTACTTC
j_call: TRBJ2-5; v_call: TRBV18; clone_size: few; d_call: TRBD1; cdr3_aa: CASSPRSRGETQYF; cdr3_nt: TGTGCCAGCTCACCACGAAGCAGGGGGGAGACCCAGTACTTC
j_call: TRBJ2-1; v_call: TRBV9; clone_size: few; d_call: TRBD2; cdr3_aa: CASSVVGLPNNEQFF; cdr3_nt: TGTGCCAGCAGCGTAGTGGGACTACCGAACAATGAGCAGTTCTTC
j_call: TRBJ2-7; v_call: TRBV4-1; clone_size: few; d_call: NA; cdr3_aa: CASSLHPGEQYF; cdr3_nt: TGCGCCAGCAGCCTCCACCCGGGGGAGCAGTACTTC
j_call: TRBJ2-1; v_call: TRBV20-1; clone_size: few; d_call: NA; cdr3_aa: CSASRRLDEQFF; cdr3_nt: TGCAGTGCTAGCAGAAGACTGGATGAGCAGTTCTTC
j_call: TRBJ2-4; v_call: TRBV12-3/TRBV12-4; clone_size: NA; d_call: NA; cdr3_aa: CASSRGGRGYIQYF; cdr3_nt: TGTGCCAGCAGCAGGGGGGGCCGCGGGTACATTCAGTACTTC
j_call: TRBJ1-5; v_call: TRBV5-5; clone_size: NA; d_call: NA; cdr3_aa: CASSLVPNSNQPQHF; cdr3_nt: TGTGCCAGCAGCTTGGTCCCCAATAGCAATCAGCCCCAGCATTTT
j_call: TRBJ1-2; v_call: TRBV20-1; clone_size: NA; d_call: TRBD1; cdr3_aa: CSADGTGRIYGYTF; cdr3_nt: TGCAGTGCCGACGGGACAGGGCGAATCTATGGCTACACCTTC
j_call: TRBJ1-4; v_call: TRBV5-5; clone_size: NA; d_call: NA; cdr3_aa: CASSLEGGYEKLFF; cdr3_nt: TGTGCCAGCAGCTTGGAGGGAGGTTACGAAAAACTGTTTTTT
j_call: TRBJ1-4; v_call: TRBV5-4; clone_size: few; d_call: NA; cdr3_aa: CASSLAGDNEKLFF; cdr3_nt: TGTGCCAGCAGCTTGGCGGGGGATAATGAAAAACTGTTTTTT
j_call: TRBJ1-5; v_call: TRBV6-1; clone_size: NA; d_call: TRBD1; cdr3_aa: CASSDRDRRYNQPQHF; cdr3_nt: TGTGCCAGCAGTGACCGGGACAGGCGATACAATCAGCCCCAGCATTTT
j_call: TRBJ2-7; v_call: TRBV6-2/TRBV6-3; clone_size: NA; d_call: NA; cdr3_aa: CASSYDTDTFLYEQYF; cdr3_nt: TGTGCCAGCAGTTACGATACAGACACCTTCCTCTACGAGCAGTACTTC
j_call: TRBJ2-1; v_call: TRBV28; clone_size: NA; d_call: NA; cdr3_aa: CASASGEQFF; cdr3_nt: TGTGCCAGCGCATCCGGTGAGCAGTTCTTC
j_call: TRBJ1-5; v_call: TRBV28; clone_size: NA; d_call: TRBD1; cdr3_aa: CASSLDRDSNQPQHF; cdr3_nt: TGTGCCAGCAGCCTGGACAGGGACAGCAATCAGCCCCAGCATTTT
j_call: TRBJ2-1; v_call: TRBV27; clone_size: few; d_call: NA; cdr3_aa: CASSWGGPGDEQFF; cdr3_nt: TGTGCCAGCAGTTGGGGGGGCCCAGGCGATGAGCAGTTCTTC
j_call: TRBJ1-5; v_call: TRBV6-6; clone_size: NA; d_call: NA; cdr3_aa: CASSYGGQPQHF; cdr3_nt: TGTGCCAGCAGTTACGGGGGGCAGCCCCAGCATTTT
j_call: TRBJ2-1; v_call: TRBV7-8; clone_size: few; d_call: TRBD2; cdr3_aa: CASSLAAGGSYNEQFF; cdr3_nt: TGTGCCAGCAGCTTAGCAGCGGGGGGGTCCTACAATGAGCAGTTCTTC
j_call: TRBJ2-3; v_call: TRBV7-2; clone_size: NA; d_call: TRBD2; cdr3_aa: CASSLAGAGGHTDTQYF; cdr3_nt: TGTGCCAGCAGCTTAGCGGGAGCGGGGGGGCACACAGATACGCAGTATTTT
j_call: TRBJ1-1; v_call: TRBV5-1; clone_size: NA; d_call: NA; cdr3_aa: CASRDLENTEAFF; cdr3_nt: TGCGCCAGCCGGGACCTAGAGAACACTGAAGCTTTCTTT
j_call: TRBJ2-3; v_call: TRBV6-2/TRBV6-3; clone_size: NA; d_call: NA; cdr3_aa: CASSSLTDTQYF; cdr3_nt: TGTGCCAGCAGTTCCCTTACAGATACGCAGTATTTT
j_call: TRBJ1-1; v_call: TRBV28; clone_size: NA; d_call: NA; cdr3_aa: CASSLNSGYTEAFF; cdr3_nt: TGTGCCAGCAGTCTCAACTCGGGTTACACTGAAGCTTTCTTT
j_call: TRBJ2-3; v_call: TRBV4-1; clone_size: once; d_call: NA; cdr3_aa: CASSPDLDPRDTQYF; cdr3_nt: TGCGCCAGCAGCCCCGACCTGGACCCTCGCGATACGCAGTATTTT
j_call: TRBJ2-5; v_call: TRBV5-1; clone_size: few; d_call: NA; cdr3_aa: CASRRPAQETQYF; cdr3_nt: TGCGCCAGCAGGCGTCCCGCCCAAGAGACCCAGTACTTC
j_call: TRBJ2-7; v_call: TRBV20-1; clone_size: once; d_call: NA; cdr3_aa: CSARLTGSEQYF; cdr3_nt: TGCAGTGCTAGACTCACAGGGTCTGAGCAGTACTTC
j_call: TRBJ2-3; v_call: TRBV5-5; clone_size: NA; d_call: TRBD2; cdr3_aa: CASSIAGEDTQYF; cdr3_nt: TGTGCCAGCAGCATAGCGGGGGAGGATACGCAGTATTTT
j_call: TRBJ1-5; v_call: TRBV9; clone_size: NA; d_call: NA; cdr3_aa: CASSVETREKRGNQPQHF; cdr3_nt: TGTGCCAGCAGCGTAGAAACAAGAGAAAAGCGGGGCAATCAGCCCCAGCATTTT
j_call: TRBJ2-3; v_call: TRBV7-8; clone_size: NA; d_call: TRBD2; cdr3_aa: CASSASGGTDTQYF; cdr3_nt: TGTGCCAGCAGCGCTAGCGGGGGCACAGATACGCAGTATTTT
j_call: TRBJ2-1; v_call: TRBV7-8; clone_size: NA; d_call: TRBD2; cdr3_aa: CASSLGLAGNKDEQFF; cdr3_nt: TGTGCCAGCAGCTTAGGGCTAGCGGGGAACAAGGATGAGCAGTTCTTC